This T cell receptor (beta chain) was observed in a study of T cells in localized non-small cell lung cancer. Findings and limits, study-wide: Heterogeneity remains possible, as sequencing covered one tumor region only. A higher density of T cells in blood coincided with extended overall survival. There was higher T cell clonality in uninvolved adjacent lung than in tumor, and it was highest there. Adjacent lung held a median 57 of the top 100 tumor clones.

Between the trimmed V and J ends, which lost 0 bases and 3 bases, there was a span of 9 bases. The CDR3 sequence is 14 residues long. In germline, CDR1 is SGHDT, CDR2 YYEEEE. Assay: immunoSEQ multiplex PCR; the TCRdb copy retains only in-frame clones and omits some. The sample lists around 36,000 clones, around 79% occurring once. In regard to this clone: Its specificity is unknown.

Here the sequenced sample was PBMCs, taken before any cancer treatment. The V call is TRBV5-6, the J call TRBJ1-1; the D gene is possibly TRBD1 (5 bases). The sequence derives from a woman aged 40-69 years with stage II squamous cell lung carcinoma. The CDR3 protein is CASSLETAYTEAFF. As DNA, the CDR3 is TGTGCCAGCAGCTTGGAGACAGCCTACACTGAAGCTTTCTTT.